This TCR beta chain is drawn from a study of T cells in Graves' hyperthyroidism and ophthalmopathy. From RNA transcripts, TCR beta CDR3 regions were amplified. RT-PCR in the first round (using the HTBI primer set) targeted the TCR CDR3. TCRdb reprocessed the multiplex PCR reads with MiXCR, giving one entry per CDR3 protein. The repertoire holds roughly 550,000 distinct CDR3 sequences, with 15% to 20% as singletons. The J segment lost 5 bases and the V segment lost 1 base, leaving 5 bases of the junction unmatched. Germline loops: CDR1 SGHTA, CDR2 FQGNSA. There are 14 residues in the CDR3. Whole-study findings and limits: Most expanded thyroid clonotypes above 0.001 recurred in blood.

This clonotype was counted many times. What it recognizes is unknown. The sample consisted of blood. The source is a woman in her 30s with Graves' ophthalmopathy. The chain is built from TRBV7-2 and TRBJ2-7; TRBD2 agrees at 7 bases. Here the CDR3 reads CASSLGLGGNEQYF. DNA of the CDR3: TGTGCCAGCAGCTTAGGCCTGGGGGGGAACGAGCAGTACTTC. The variable domain in full, with the rest retrieved from reference TRBV7-2 and TRBJ2-7, is GAGVSQSPSNKVTEKGKDVELRCDPISGHTALYWYRQSLGQGLEFLIYFQGNSAPDKSGLPSDRFSAERTGGSVSTLTIQRTQQEDSAVYLCASSLGLGGNEQYFGPGTRLTVT.